This is a list of T cell receptor beta chains from one sample in a study of blood T cells in healthy people across ages. In TCRdb, the 5' RACE reads were re-called with MiXCR into one record per CDR3 protein. The sample carries fewer than 900,000 distinct CDR3 sequences, about 36% recorded once. The sample comprised blood. Receptors were obtained from a man aged 18-30 years in good health. The CDR3 runs from the conserved cysteine through the conserved F or W. D genes are given only for firm matches. Size tells how often a clone was seen (once, few, many) or the class of an expanded clone, and some rows leave it out.

clone_size d_call j_call v_call cdr3_nt cdr3_aa
NA TRBD2 TRBJ2-1 TRBV19 TGTGCCAGTAGTTGGGCTAGCGGGGGATATGAGCAGTTCTTC CASSWASGGYEQFF
NA TRBD1 TRBJ1-6 TRBV6-5 TGTGCCAGCAGTTCCTGGACAGGGAACTATAATTCACCCCTCCACTTT CASSSWTGNYNSPLHF
few NA TRBJ2-4 TRBV5-6 TGTGCCAGCAGCTTAGACACAGTTAAAAACATTCAGTACTTC CASSLDTVKNIQYF
few NA TRBJ2-1 TRBV5-1 TGCGCCAGCAGCTTTCGGGGGCCGGGGGATGAGCAGTTCTTC CASSFRGPGDEQFF
many NA TRBJ2-4 TRBV5-1 TGCGCCAGCAGTGAGGGGAATAAAAACATTCAGTACTTC CASSEGNKNIQYF
NA NA TRBJ2-1 TRBV2 TGTGCCAGCAGGGAGACTGGAGCAGCGCTCAATGAGCAGTTCTTC CASRETGAALNEQFF
NA NA TRBJ2-7 TRBV7-2 TGTGCCAGCAGCTTATCAGGCAGCGGGGAGCAGTACTTC CASSLSGSGEQYF
few TRBD1 TRBJ1-2 TRBV20-1 TGCAGTGCTTCCGACACAGGGGGCGCGGTAGGGTATGGCTACACCTTC CSASDTGGAVGYGYTF
NA TRBD1 TRBJ1-2 TRBV18 TGTGCCAGCTCACCACCGGACAGGGTTTATGGCTACACCTTC CASSPPDRVYGYTF
NA NA TRBJ1-4 TRBV7-2 TGTGCCAGCAGCTCCTACGACGGAGATGAAAAACTGTTTTTT CASSSYDGDEKLFF
few NA TRBJ2-7 TRBV4-2 TGTGCCAGCAGCCAAGATGCCCCAGCCGAGCAGTACTTC CASSQDAPAEQYF
NA NA TRBJ1-5 TRBV7-9 TGTGCCAGCAGCTTAGACAGGGTGGGCTATCAGCCCCAGCATTTT CASSLDRVGYQPQHF
few NA TRBJ2-2 TRBV4-3 TGCGCCAGCAGCCCCCGTGGCGGGGAGCTGTTTTTT CASSPRGGELFF
NA NA TRBJ2-7 TRBV13 TGTGCCAGCAGCCAAAATCTGAACTACGAGCAGTACTTC CASSQNLNYEQYF
NA NA TRBJ2-5 TRBV7-2 TGTGCCAGCAGCTTAGAGAGGGGGGCCCAGTACTTC CASSLERGAQYF
NA TRBD1 TRBJ1-1 TRBV30 TGTGCCTGGAGGCAACAGGGGTCACTGAACACTGAAGCTTTCTTT CAWRQQGSLNTEAFF
NA TRBD1 TRBJ2-1 TRBV12-3/TRBV12-4 TGTGCCAGCAGCCGTTTCGGGACAGGGGTCTACGATGAGCAGTTCTTC CASSRFGTGVYDEQFF
NA TRBD1 TRBJ1-1 TRBV29-1 TGCAGCGTTGATAGTCGACAGGGTATTAAAACTGAAGCTTTCTTT CSVDSRQGIKTEAFF
many NA TRBJ2-5 TRBV29-1 TGCAGCGGTTCGGAGGGATCCGCAGAGACCCAGTACTTC CSGSEGSAETQYF
many TRBD2 TRBJ2-7 TRBV20-1 TGCAGTGCTAGGGGACTAGCGGGGTCCTACGAGCAGTACTTC CSARGLAGSYEQYF
NA NA TRBJ2-3 TRBV29-1 TGCAGCTCGACAGGTTGGCAGTCTAGCACAGATACGCAGTATTTT CSSTGWQSSTDTQYF
many NA TRBJ1-5 TRBV5-8 TGTGCCAGCAGCTTGGATTATAGCAATCAGCCCCAGCATTTT CASSLDYSNQPQHF
once NA TRBJ2-7 TRBV20-1 TGCAGTGCTAGAGATAGGGGCAGGCAATCCCCCCGCTCCTACAATGAGCAGTACTTC CSARDRGRQSPRSYNEQYF
NA NA TRBJ1-5 TRBV29-1 TGCAGCGTTGAGGAGGACAGTAATCAGCCCCAGCATTTT CSVEEDSNQPQHF
many NA TRBJ2-5 TRBV20-1 TGCAGTGCTAATAAGGTCGGACCTAGCCAAGAGACCCAGTACTTC CSANKVGPSQETQYF
few TRBD2 TRBJ2-1 TRBV19 TGTGCCAGTAGTTCCAGACTAGCGGGGGGACCTTTAGAGCAGTTCTTC CASSSRLAGGPLEQFF
NA NA TRBJ1-2 TRBV20-1 TGCAGTGCTCCCTCTGAGGCCCACTATGGCTACACCTTC CSAPSEAHYGYTF
many TRBD2 TRBJ2-3 TRBV7-9 TGTGCCAGCAGCTTAATTCGACTAGCGGGAGATACGCAGTATTTT CASSLIRLAGDTQYF
many NA TRBJ2-1 TRBV12-3/TRBV12-4 TGTGCCAGCACTCAGCGCAACTCTCCCTACAATGAGCAGTTCTTC CASTQRNSPYNEQFF
NA NA TRBJ2-5 TRBV6-2/TRBV6-3 TGTGCCAGCAGCTCACTCAGAGGTCGTCGGGAGACCCAGTACTTC CASSSLRGRRETQYF
few NA TRBJ2-7 TRBV7-2 TGTGCCAGCAGCCTCCATCCTTGGGCGGACGAGCAGTACTTC CASSLHPWADEQYF
NA NA TRBJ1-5 TRBV6-6 TGTGCCAGCAGTTCGGAGGGTGGATTGGGCAATCAGCCCCAGCATTTT CASSSEGGLGNQPQHF
once NA TRBJ2-3 TRBV29-1 TGCGGCGCCCAAAAGACAGATACGCAGTATTTT CGAQKTDTQYF
NA NA TRBJ2-7 TRBV9 TGTGCCAGCAGCGTAGGGGCAGGCCAGACTGACGAGCAGTACTTC CASSVGAGQTDEQYF
few NA TRBJ2-5 TRBV12-3/TRBV12-4 TGTGCCAGCAGTTTGAGAAGGGTGGGGGAGACCCAGTACTTC CASSLRRVGETQYF